This T cell receptor (beta chain) is from a study of T cell changes during pregnancy in multiple sclerosis. This CDR3 region has 14 residues. Germline V CDR1 and CDR2: SQVTM, ANQGSEA. Generated by immunoSEQ multiplex PCR, the TCRdb table keeps only in-frame clones and is missing some. This sample yields around 47,000 clones, of which 90% to 97% are seen a single time; about 0.89% belongs to the top ten. Sequenced here: peripheral blood, sampled in the second trimester of pregnancy. The TCR comes from a female donor with multiple sclerosis, enrolled in a pregnancy study. The chain links TRBV29-1 to TRBJ2-5; the match to TRBD1 covers 10 bases. The J call may be wrong; the DNA end is better matched by TRBJ2-7. This CDR3 reads CSVGGQGSSYEQYF. CDR3 bases: TGCAGCGTTGGGGGACAGGGGAGCTCCTACGAGCAGTACTTC.